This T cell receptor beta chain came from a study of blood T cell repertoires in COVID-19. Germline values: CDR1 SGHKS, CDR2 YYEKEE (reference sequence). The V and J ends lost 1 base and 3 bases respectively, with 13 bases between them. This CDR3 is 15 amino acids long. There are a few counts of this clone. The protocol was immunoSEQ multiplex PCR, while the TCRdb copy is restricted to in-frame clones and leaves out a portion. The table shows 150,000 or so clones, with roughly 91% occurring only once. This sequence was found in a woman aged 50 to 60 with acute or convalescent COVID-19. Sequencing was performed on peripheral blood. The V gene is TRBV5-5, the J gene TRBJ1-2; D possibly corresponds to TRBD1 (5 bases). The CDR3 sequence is CASSLQAGNYYGYTF. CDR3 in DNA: TGTGCCAGCAGCTTGCAGGCAGGGAACTACTATGGCTACACCTTC.